This T cell receptor (beta chain) was recovered during a study of cytomegalovirus exposure and HLA in healthy donors. Primers: 60 Vbeta forward and 13 Jbeta reverse. As originally analysed: Roughly 80 million unique TCR beta chains, 9 million to 12 million shared, were counted in a later analysis. Assay: immunoSEQ multiplex PCR; the TCRdb copy retains only in-frame clones and omits some. The V and J calls and clone size come from that table; D and trimming were worked out from the DNA. The sample contains about 180,000 clones, 65% to 85% of which appear only once. Regarding the study as a whole: Reports indicate that TCR beta sequences accurately predicted the HLA-A and HLA-B alleles of most subjects. Productive rates of about 90% or about 30% were seen for most TCR beta V segments in an earlier analysis.

A remark on this clone: Its cognate antigen is unknown.

The CDR3 is 16 residues long. Per germline, CDR1 SGHDT and CDR2 YYEEEE. The V and J ends lost 4 bases and 4 bases respectively, with 19 bases between them. The V gene is TRBV5-6, the J gene TRBJ2-3; D is possibly TRBD2 (6 bases). This clonotype was obtained from a girl aged 10-17 years in good health and CMV-seropositive. What was sequenced was PBMCs. Written as DNA, the CDR3 is TGTGCCAGCAGCCCCAAGACTAGTTTCGCTGCAGATACGCAGTATTTT. This encodes CASSPKTSFAADTQYF.